The 10 T cell receptor beta chains below come from one sample, sequenced in a study of T cells in Graves' hyperthyroidism and ophthalmopathy. Amplified TCR beta CDR3 regions came from RNA transcripts. First-round RT-PCR of the TCR CDR3 relied on the HTBI primer set. TCRdb re-called the multiplex PCR reads through MiXCR, storing one row per CDR3 protein. This table holds about 420,000 distinct CDR3 sequences, roughly an eighth found once. The material sequenced was blood. The receptors originated from a woman under 30 with Graves' hyperthyroidism.

This clonotype was detected ten times or more. This chain uses TRBV6-2 or TRBV6-3 with TRBJ1-1, with D uncertain. CDR1 and CDR2 (germline): MNHEY, SVGEGT. The CDR3 runs 14 residues. Trimming pared 2 bases from V and 4 bases from J, leaving 11 bases between. The DNA for the CDR3 is TGTGCCAGCAGTTACGACACTGACGGCACTGAAGCTTTCTTT. This translates into CASSYDTDGTEAFF.

This clonotype was seen only a few times. The chain recombines TRBV12-3 or TRBV12-4 with TRBJ1-2; D unclear. V was shortened by 5 bases and J by 7 bases, with 14 bases between the two germline ends. The CDR3 covers 13 residues. The CDR3: CASSAAGRAGYTF. In DNA form, the CDR3 reads TGTGCCAGCAGTGCAGCAGGAAGGGCTGGCTACACCTTC.

This clonotype has a count of ten or more. The rearrangement uses TRBV5-1 and TRBJ2-7, with TRBD1 identical over 7 bases. V was pared by 4 bases and J by 3 bases, with 16 bases of the junction left unmatched. From germline, CDR1 is SGHRS and CDR2 YFSETQ. The CDR3 sequence is 17 residues long. The CDR3 spells CASSTTTGTAQYYEQYF. CDR3 DNA sequence: TGCGCCAGCAGCACCACCACCGGGACAGCTCAATACTACGAGCAGTACTTC.

This chain joins TRBV29-1 and TRBJ1-4, with D tentatively TRBD1 (5 bases). The CDR3 runs 15 residues. V was cut by 3 bases and J by 0 bases, with 11 bases left in between. Germline CDR1 and CDR2: SQVTM and ANQGSEA. The CDR3 spells CSVDSGGSTNEKLFF. The CDR3 DNA reads TGCAGCGTTGACTCCGGGGGATCAACTAATGAAAAACTGTTTTTT. Full variable domain (rest looked up from reference TRBV29-1 and TRBJ1-4): SAVISQKPSRDICQRGTSLTIQCQVDSQVTMMFWYRQQPGQSLTLIATANQGSEATYESGFVIDKFPISRPNLTFSTLTVSNMSPEDSSIYLCSVDSGGSTNEKLFFGSGTQLSVL.

This clonotype was picked up many times. V gene TRBV19 combines with J gene TRBJ1-1, with D maybe TRBD1 (5 bases). V was pared by 7 bases and J by 0 bases, with 18 bases between. The germline V gene has CDR1 LNHDA and CDR2 SQIVND (reference sequence). The CDR3 extends over 16 amino acids. CDR3 in amino acids: CASTPIRDGMNTEAFF. Written as DNA, the CDR3 is TGTGCCAGTACCCCCATACGGGACGGAATGAACACTGAAGCTTTCTTT.

Of note for this clonotype: Given a much more abundant clone one base away, this may be a read error. The chain recombines TRBV20-1 with TRBJ2-3, with D possibly matching TRBD2 (5 bases). Per germline, CDR1 DFQATT and CDR2 SNEGSKA (reference sequence). The length of the CDR3 is 12 residues. The CDR3 DNA reads TGCAGTGTTTCGGCGGGTTCAGATACGCGGTATTTT. It codes for CSVSAGSDTRYF.

This clonotype has a count of ten or more. The rearrangement links TRBV20-1 to TRBJ2-1, with D possibly matching TRBD2 (6 bases). The V and J ends lost 4 bases and 7 bases respectively, with 11 bases between them. The CDR3 length is 12 residues. Germline V gives CDR1 DFQATT, CDR2 SNEGSKA (reference sequence). CDR3 residues: CSATVLANEQFF. The CDR3 DNA sequence: TGCAGTGCTACTGTTCTAGCGAATGAGCAGTTCTTC.

This clonotype showed up many times. The V call is TRBV10-3, the J call TRBJ1-1, with D unclear. The CDR3 covers 14 residues. V lost 4 bases, J lost 4 bases, and 13 bases lay in between. Looked up from germline, CDR1 is ENHRY and CDR2 is SYGVKD. CDR3 nucleotide sequence: TGTGCCATCAGTGGACATGGGGTAGGCACTGAAGCTTTCTTT. It translates to CAISGHGVGTEAFF.

Many counts were recorded for this clonotype. The J gene is TRBJ2-2, the V gene TRBV6-4, with 8 bases aligning to TRBD1. The CDR3 runs to 14 residues. Germline V gene sequence: CDR1 MRHNA, CDR2 SNTAGT. V was pared by 6 bases and J by 4 bases, with 4 bases of the junction left unmatched. DNA of the CDR3: TGTGCCAGCAGCAGGGGGCCGGGCACCGGGGAGCTGTTTTTT. It is translated as CASSRGPGTGELFF.

This clonotype has at least ten counts. The V gene is TRBV6-1, the J gene TRBJ1-2, with D unclear. This CDR3 contains 15 residues. Germline assignment: CDR1 MNHNS and CDR2 SASEGT. V lost 2 bases to trimming and J lost 5 bases, with 15 bases between them. The CDR3 loop reads CASSESGRSGYGYTF. CDR3 coding DNA: TGTGCCAGCAGTGAATCCGGACGGAGTGGTTATGGCTACACCTTC.